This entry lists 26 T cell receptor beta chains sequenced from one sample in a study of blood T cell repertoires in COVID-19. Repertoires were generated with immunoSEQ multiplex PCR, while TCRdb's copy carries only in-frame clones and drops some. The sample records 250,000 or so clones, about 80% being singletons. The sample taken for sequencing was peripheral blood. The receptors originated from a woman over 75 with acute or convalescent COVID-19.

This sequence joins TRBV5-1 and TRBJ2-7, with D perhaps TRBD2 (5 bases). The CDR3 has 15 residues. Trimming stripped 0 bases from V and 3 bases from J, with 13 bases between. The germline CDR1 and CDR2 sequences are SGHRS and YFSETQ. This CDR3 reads CASSLASRGFYEQYF. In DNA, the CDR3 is TGCGCCAGCAGCTTGGCTAGCCGAGGTTTCTACGAGCAGTACTTC.

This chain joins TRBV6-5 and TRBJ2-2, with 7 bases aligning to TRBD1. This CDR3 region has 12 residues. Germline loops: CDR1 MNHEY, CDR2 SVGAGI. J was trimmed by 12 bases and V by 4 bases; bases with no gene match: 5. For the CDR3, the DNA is TGTGCCAGCAGTTCCCGGACAGGACAGCTGTTTTTT. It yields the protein CASSSRTGQLFF.

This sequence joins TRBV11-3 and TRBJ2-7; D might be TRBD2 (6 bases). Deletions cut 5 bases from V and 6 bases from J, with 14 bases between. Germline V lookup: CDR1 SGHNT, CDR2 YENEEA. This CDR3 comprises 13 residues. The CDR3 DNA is TGTGCCAGCAGCCCGGACCCGCGGGGCGAGCAGTACTTC. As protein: CASSPDPRGEQYF.

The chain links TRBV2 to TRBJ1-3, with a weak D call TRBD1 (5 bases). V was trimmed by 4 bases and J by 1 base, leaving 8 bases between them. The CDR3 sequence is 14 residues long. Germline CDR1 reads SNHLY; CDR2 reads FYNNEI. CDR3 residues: CASSAGTSGNTIYF. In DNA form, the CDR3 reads TGTGCCAGCAGTGCCGGGACTTCTGGAAACACCATATATTTT.

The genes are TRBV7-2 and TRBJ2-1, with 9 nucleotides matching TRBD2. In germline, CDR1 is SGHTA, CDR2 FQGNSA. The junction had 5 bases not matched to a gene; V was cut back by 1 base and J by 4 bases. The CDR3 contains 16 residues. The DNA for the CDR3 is TGTGCCAGCAGCTTAGTAGCGGGAGTAGGGTACAATGAGCAGTTCTTC. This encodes CASSLVAGVGYNEQFF.

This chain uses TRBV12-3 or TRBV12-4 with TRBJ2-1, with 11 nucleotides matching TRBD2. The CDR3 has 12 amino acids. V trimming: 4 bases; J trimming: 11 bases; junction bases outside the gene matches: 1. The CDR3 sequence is CASSSSGGQQFF. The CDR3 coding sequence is TGTGCCAGCAGTTCTAGCGGGGGGCAGCAGTTCTTC.

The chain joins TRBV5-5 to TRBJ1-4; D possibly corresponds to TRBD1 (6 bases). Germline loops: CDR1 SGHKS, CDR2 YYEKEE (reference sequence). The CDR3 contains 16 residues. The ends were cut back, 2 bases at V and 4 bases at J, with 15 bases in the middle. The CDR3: CASSFATTGVNEKLFF. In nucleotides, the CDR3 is TGTGCCAGCAGCTTTGCTACGACAGGAGTTAATGAAAAACTGTTTTTT.

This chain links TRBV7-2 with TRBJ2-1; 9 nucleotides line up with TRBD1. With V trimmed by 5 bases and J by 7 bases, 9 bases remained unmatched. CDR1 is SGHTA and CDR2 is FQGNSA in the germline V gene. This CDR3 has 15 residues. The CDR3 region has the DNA TGTGCCAGCAGCCCCCCGGGACAGGGAACGAATGAGCAGTTCTTC. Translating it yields CASSPPGQGTNEQFF.

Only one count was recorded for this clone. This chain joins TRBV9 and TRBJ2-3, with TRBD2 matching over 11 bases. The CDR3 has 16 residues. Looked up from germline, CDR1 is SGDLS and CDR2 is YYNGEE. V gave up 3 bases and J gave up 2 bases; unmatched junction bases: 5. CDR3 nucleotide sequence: TGTGCCAGCAGCGGGGGTAGCGGGAGGGCCACAGATACGCAGTATTTT. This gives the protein CASSGGSGRATDTQYF.

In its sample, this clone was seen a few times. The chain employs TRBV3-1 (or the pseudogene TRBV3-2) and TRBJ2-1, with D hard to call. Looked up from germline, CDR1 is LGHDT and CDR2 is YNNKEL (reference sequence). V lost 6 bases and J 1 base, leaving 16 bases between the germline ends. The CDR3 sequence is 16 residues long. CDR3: CASRQNLPGSYNEQFF. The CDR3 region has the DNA TGTGCCAGCAGACAGAATCTACCTGGATCCTACAATGAGCAGTTCTTC.

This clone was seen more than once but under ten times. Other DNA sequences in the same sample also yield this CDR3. CDR3 DNA: TGTGCCAGTAGTATCGGGACAGGGAACACTGAAGCTTTCTTT. This encodes CASSIGTGNTEAFF. The chain is built from TRBV19 and TRBJ1-1; 8 nucleotides match TRBD1. V lost 3 bases, J lost 1 base, and 1 base stayed unmatched. The V gene's germline CDR1 is LNHDA and CDR2 SQIVND (reference sequence). This CDR3 is built from 14 residues.

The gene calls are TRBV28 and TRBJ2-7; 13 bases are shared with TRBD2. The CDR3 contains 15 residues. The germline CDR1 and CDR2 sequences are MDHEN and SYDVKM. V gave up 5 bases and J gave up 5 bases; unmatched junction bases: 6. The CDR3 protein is CASSKTSGRINEQYF. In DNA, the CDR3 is TGTGCCAGCAGTAAGACTAGCGGGAGGATCAACGAGCAGTACTTC.

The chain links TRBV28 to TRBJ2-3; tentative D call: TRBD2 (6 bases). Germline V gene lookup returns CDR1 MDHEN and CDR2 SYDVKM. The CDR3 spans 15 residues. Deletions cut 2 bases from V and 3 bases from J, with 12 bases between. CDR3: CASSLVGAGTDTQYF. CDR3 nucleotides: TGTGCCAGCAGTTTAGTTGGGGCGGGAACAGATACGCAGTATTTT.

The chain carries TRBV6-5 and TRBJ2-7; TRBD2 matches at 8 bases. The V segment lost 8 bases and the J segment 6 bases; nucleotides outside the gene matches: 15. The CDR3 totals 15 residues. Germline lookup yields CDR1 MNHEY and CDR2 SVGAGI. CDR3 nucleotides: TGTGCCAGCCTCTCCGGGGGGGTACCCAAAATCGAGCAGTACTTC. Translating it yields CASLSGGVPKIEQYF.

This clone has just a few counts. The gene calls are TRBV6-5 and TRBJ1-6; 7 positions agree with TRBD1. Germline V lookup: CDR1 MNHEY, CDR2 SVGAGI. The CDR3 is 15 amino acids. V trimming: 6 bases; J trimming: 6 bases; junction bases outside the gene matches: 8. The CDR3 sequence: CASSVLDRSNSPLHF. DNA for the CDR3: TGTGCCAGCAGCGTATTGGACAGGTCTAATTCACCCCTCCACTTT.

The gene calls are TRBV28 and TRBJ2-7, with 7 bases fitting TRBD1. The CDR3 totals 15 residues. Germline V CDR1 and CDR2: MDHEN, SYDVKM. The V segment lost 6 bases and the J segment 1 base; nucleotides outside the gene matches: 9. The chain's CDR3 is CASRSTGARSYEQYF. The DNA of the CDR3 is TGTGCCAGCAGATCTACAGGGGCGCGGTCCTACGAGCAGTACTTC.

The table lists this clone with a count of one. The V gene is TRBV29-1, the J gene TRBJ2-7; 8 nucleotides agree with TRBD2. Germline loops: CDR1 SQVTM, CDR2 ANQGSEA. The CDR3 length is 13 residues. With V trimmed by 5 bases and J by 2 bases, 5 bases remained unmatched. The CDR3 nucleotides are TGCAGCGTTAGCGGGGGTAGCACCTACGAGCAGTACTTC. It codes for CSVSGGSTYEQYF.

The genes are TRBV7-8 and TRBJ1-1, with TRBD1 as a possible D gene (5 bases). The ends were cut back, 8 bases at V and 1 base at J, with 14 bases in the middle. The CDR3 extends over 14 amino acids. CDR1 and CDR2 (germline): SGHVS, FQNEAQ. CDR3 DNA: TGTGCCAGCTCCAAACTCGGGGGGAACACTGAAGCTTTCTTT. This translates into CASSKLGGNTEAFF.

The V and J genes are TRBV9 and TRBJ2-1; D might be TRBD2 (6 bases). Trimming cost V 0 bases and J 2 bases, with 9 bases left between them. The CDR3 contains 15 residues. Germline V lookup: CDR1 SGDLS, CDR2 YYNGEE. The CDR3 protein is CASSVEGGTYNEQFF. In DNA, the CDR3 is TGTGCCAGCAGCGTAGAAGGCGGGACCTACAATGAGCAGTTCTTC.

CDR3 in amino acids: CASSYSRRSLETQYF. CDR3 in DNA: TGTGCCAGCAGTTACTCACGGAGAAGCCTAGAGACCCAGTACTTC. The V gene is TRBV6-5, the J gene TRBJ2-5; no reliable D call. Germline assignment: CDR1 MNHEY and CDR2 SVGAGI. The V end was cut by 0 bases, the J end by 4 bases, with 12 bases between. The CDR3 extends over 15 amino acids.

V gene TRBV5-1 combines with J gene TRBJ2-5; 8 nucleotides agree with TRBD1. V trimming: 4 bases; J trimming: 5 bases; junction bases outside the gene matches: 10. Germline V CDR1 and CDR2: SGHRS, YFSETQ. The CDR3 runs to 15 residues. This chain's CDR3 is CASSAQGAGRETQYF. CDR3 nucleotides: TGCGCCAGCAGCGCCCAGGGGGCCGGACGGGAGACCCAGTACTTC.

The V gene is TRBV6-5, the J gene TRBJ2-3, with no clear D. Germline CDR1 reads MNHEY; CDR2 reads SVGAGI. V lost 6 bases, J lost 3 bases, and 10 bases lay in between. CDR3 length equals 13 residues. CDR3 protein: CASSDTRTDTQYF. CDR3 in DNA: TGTGCCAGCAGCGACACACGGACAGATACGCAGTATTTT.

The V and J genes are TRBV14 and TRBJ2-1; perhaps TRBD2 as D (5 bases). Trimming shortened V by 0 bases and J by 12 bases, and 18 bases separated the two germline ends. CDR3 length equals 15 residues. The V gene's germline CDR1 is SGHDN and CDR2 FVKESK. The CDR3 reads CASSQELSPRGPQFF. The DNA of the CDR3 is TGTGCCAGCAGCCAAGAGTTGTCGCCGCGCGGGCCGCAGTTCTTC.

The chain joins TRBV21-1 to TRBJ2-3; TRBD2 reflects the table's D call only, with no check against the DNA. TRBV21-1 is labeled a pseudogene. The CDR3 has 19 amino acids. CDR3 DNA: TGTGCCAGCAGCAAACGGGGGACTAGCGGGAGACGGGGCCCAGATACGCAGTATTTT. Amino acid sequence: CASSKRGTSGRRGPDTQYF.

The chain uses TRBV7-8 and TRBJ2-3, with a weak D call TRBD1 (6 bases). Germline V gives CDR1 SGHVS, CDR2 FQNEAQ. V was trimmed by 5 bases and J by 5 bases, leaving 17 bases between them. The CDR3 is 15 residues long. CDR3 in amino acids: CASSPSGGRGDTQYF. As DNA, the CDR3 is TGTGCCAGCAGCCCAAGTGGGGGCCGTGGAGATACGCAGTATTTT. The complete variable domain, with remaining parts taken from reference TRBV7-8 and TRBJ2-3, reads GAGVSQSPRYKVAKRGQDVALRCDPISGHVSLFWYQQALGQGPEFLTYFQNEAQLDKSGLPSDRFFAERPEGSVSTLKIQRTQQEDSAVYLCASSPSGGRGDTQYFGPGTRLTVL.

The CDR3 DNA reads TGCGCCAGCAGCGCGGGGACAGGGGCGAATCAGCCCCAGCATTTT. Its translation is CASSAGTGANQPQHF. The chain links TRBV5-1 to TRBJ1-5; 10 bases align to TRBD1. J gave up 4 bases and V 4 bases, and 5 bases lay outside the gene matches. The CDR3 totals 15 residues. Germline V CDR1 and CDR2: SGHRS, YFSETQ.